This TCR beta chain derives from a study of human T cells and chemical hapten exposure. Study-wide background: Throughout the roughly 24-week study, diphenylcyclopropenone was applied weekly to the patients' scalps.

V lost 6 bases, J lost 4 bases, and 6 bases stayed unmatched. CDR3 length: 14 amino acids. Germline values: CDR1 MNHNY, CDR2 SVGAGI (reference sequence). TCRdb redid the calling of the RACE reads with MiXCR, one entry per CDR3 protein. The top ten clones hold 5% to 5.5% of a sample with tens of thousands of distinct CDR3 sequences, 11% of them seen once. This clonotype occurred a few times. The time point was: pre-sensitization, week 0. The treatment is: therapeutic diphenylcyclopropenone sensitization with weekly scalp DPC. Blood collection took place prior to placing each patch test. Donation of samples came from alopecia patients who were 18 to 70 years old and suitable for DPC. Extraction yielded total RNA from whole blood (unfractionated).

The sequenced sample was whole blood, obtained in connection with sensitization to the hapten diphenylcyclopropenone (DPC). The V and J genes are TRBV6-6 and TRBJ2-5; 9 bases map to TRBD2. The sequence derives from a woman aged 45-60 years with alopecia areata. Some clones in this sample may be carry-over from other donors' samples. The CDR3 DNA reads as TGTGCCAGCAGATTCGGGACTAGCTCAGAGACCCAGTACTTC. This codes for CASRFGTSSETQYF.